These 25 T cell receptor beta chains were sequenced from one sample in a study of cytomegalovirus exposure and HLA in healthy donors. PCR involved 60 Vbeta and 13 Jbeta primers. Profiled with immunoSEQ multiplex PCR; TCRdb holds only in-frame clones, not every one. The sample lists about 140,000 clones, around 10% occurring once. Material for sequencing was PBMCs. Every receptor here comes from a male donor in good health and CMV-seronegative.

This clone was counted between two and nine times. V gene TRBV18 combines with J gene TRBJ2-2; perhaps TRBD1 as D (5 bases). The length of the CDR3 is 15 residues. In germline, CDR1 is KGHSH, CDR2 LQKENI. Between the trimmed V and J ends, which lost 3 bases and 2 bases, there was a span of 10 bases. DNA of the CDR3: TGTGCCAGCTCACCGCAACAGGTCAACACCGGGGAGCTGTTTTTT. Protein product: CASSPQQVNTGELFF.

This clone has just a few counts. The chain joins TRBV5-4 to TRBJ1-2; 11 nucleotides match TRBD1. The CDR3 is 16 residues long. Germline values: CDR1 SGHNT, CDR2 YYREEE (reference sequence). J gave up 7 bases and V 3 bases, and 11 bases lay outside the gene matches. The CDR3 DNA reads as TGTGCCAGCAGCTCCGGGAGAGGACAGGGGGCCGTTGGCTACACCTTC. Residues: CASSSGRGQGAVGYTF.

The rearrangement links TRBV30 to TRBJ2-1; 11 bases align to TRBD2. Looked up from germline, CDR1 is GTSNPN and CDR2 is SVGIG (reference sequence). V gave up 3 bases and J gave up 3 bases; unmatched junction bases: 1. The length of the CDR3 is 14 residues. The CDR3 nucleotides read TGTGCCTGGAGCGGACTAGCGGGCTACAATGAGCAGTTCTTC. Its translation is CAWSGLAGYNEQFF.

The CDR3 loop reads CASSYGGGNNQPQHF. For the CDR3, the DNA is TGTGCCAGCAGTTACGGGGGGGGTAACAATCAGCCCCAGCATTTT. The chain combines TRBV6-6 with TRBJ1-5, with D possibly being TRBD1 (5 bases). The germline gives CDR1 MNHNY, CDR2 SVGAGI (reference sequence). This CDR3 spans 15 amino acids. The V end was cut by 2 bases, the J end by 3 bases, with 11 bases between.

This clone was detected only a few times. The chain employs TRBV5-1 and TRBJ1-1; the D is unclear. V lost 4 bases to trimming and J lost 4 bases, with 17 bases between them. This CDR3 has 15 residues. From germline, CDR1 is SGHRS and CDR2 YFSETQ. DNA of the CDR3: TGCGCCAGCAGCCTCCTGACTAACCGGGGCACTGAAGCTTTCTTT. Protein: CASSLLTNRGTEAFF.

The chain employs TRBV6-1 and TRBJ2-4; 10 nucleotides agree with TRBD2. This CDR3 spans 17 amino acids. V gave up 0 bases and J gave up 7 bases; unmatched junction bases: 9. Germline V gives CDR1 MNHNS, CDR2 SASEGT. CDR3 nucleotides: TGTGCCAGCAGTGAAGCGCTTCGTAGAGCGGGAGGGAACATTCAGTACTTC. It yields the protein CASSEALRRAGGNIQYF.

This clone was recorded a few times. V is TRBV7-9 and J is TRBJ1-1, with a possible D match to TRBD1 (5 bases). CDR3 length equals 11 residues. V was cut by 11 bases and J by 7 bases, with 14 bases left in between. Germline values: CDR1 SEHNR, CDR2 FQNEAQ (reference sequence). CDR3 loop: CAVAEGVEAFF. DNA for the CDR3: TGTGCCGTAGCTGAAGGGGTTGAAGCTTTCTTT.

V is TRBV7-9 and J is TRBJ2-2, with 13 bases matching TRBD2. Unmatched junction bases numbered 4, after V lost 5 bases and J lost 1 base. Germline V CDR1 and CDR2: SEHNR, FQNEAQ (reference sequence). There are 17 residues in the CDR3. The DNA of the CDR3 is TGTGCCAGCAGCCAGGGACTAGCGGGAAGGAACACCGGGGAGCTGTTTTTT. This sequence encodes CASSQGLAGRNTGELFF.

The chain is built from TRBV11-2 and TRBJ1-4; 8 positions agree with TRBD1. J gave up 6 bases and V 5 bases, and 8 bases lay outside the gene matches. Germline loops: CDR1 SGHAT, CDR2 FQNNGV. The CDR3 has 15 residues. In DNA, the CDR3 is TGTGCCAGCAGCACCTGGACAGGGAGGGATGAAAAACTGTTTTTT. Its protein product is CASSTWTGRDEKLFF.

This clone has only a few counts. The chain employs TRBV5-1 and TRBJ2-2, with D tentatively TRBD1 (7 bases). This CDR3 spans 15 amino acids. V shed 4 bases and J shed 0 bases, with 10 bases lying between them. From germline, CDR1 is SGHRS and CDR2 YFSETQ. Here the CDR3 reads CASSRGTANTGELFF. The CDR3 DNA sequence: TGCGCCAGCAGCCGCGGGACAGCGAACACCGGGGAGCTGTTTTTT.

This chain's CDR3 is CASSEDRAPYGYTF. The CDR3 nucleotides are TGTGCCAGCAGTGAGGACAGGGCCCCGTATGGCTACACCTTC. J is TRBJ1-2 and V is TRBV6-5, with 8 bases identical to TRBD1. The V and J ends lost 5 bases and 5 bases, in that order; junction bases with no gene match: 7. This CDR3 region has 14 residues. Germline V CDR1 and CDR2: MNHEY, SVGAGI.

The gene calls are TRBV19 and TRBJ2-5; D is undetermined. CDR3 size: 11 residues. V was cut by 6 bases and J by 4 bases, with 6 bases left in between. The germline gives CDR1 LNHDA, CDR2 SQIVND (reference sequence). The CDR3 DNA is TGTGCCAGTAGGGCTGGAGAGACCCAGTACTTC. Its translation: CASRAGETQYF.

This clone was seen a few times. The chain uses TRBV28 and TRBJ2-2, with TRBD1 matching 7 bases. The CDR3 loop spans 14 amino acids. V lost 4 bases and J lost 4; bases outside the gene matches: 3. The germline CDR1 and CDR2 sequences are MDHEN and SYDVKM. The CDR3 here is CASSYYRGTGELFF. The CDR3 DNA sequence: TGTGCCAGCAGTTATTACAGGGGCACCGGGGAGCTGTTTTTT.

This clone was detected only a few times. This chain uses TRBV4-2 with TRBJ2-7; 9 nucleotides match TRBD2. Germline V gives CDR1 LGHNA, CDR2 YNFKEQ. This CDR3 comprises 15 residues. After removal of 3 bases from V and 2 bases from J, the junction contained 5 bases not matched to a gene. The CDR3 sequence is CASSQGASGAYEQYF. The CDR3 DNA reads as TGTGCCAGCAGCCAGGGGGCTAGCGGGGCCTACGAGCAGTACTTC.

CDR3 protein: CASSREARGYPYEQYF. The CDR3 DNA follows: TGCGCCAGCAGCCGAGAGGCGCGAGGGTACCCCTACGAGCAGTACTTC. The J gene is TRBJ2-7, the V gene TRBV4-3; D perhaps matches TRBD2 (5 bases). The length of the CDR3 is 16 residues. The V gene's germline CDR1 is LGHNA and CDR2 YSLEER. Trimming pared 4 bases from V and 2 bases from J, leaving 18 bases between.

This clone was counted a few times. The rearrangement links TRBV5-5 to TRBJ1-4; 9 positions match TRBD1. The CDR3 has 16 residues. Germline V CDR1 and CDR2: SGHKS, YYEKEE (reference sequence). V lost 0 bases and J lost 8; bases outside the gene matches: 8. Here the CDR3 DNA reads TGTGCCAGCAGCTTGGTCGGGACAGGGCTGGGAGAAAAACTGTTTTTT. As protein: CASSLVGTGLGEKLFF.

The CDR3 region is CASSPRGARDTQYF. The CDR3 coding sequence is TGTGCCAGCAGCCCCAGGGGCGCGAGAGATACGCAGTATTTT. V usage is TRBV9 and J usage is TRBJ2-3, with D tentatively TRBD1 (6 bases). V was pared by 4 bases and J by 5 bases, with 14 bases between. CDR3 length: 14 residues. Germline values: CDR1 SGDLS, CDR2 YYNGEE.

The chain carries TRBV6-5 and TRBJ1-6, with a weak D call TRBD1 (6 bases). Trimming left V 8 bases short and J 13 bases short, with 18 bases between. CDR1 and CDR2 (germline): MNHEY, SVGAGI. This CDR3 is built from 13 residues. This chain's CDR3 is CASRSGGLRPLHF. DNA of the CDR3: TGTGCCAGCCGGTCCGGGGGGCTTCGGCCCCTCCACTTT.

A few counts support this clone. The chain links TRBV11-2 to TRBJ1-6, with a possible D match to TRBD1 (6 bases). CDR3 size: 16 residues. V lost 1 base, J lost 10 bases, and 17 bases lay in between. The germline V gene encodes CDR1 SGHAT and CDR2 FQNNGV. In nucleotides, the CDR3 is TGTGCCAGCAGCTTAGCGTCGGGACACGGTTACTCACCCCTCCACTTT. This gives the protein CASSLASGHGYSPLHF.

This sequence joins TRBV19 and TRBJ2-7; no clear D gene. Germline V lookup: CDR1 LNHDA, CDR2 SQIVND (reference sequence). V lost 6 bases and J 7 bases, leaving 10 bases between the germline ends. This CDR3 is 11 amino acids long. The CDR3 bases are TGTGCCAGTAGGGGCCGCCTTGAGCAGTACTTC. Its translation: CASRGRLEQYF.

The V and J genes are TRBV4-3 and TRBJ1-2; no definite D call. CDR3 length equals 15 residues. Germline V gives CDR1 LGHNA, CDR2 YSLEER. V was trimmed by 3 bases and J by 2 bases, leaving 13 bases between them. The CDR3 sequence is CASSHNGIPNYGYTF. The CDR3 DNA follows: TGCGCCAGCAGCCATAACGGGATCCCCAACTATGGCTACACCTTC.

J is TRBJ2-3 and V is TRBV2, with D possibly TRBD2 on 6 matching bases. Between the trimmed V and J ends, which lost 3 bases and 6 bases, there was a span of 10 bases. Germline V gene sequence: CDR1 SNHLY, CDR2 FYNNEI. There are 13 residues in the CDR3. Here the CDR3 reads CASSDLTRDTQYF. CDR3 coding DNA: TGTGCCAGCAGTGACCTGACTAGGGATACGCAGTATTTT. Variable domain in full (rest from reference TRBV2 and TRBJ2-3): EPEVTQTPSHQVTQMGQEVILRCVPISNHLYFYWYRQILGQKVEFLVSFYNNEISEKSEIFDDQFSVERPDGSNFTLKIRSTKLEDSAMYFCASSDLTRDTQYFGPGTRLTVL.

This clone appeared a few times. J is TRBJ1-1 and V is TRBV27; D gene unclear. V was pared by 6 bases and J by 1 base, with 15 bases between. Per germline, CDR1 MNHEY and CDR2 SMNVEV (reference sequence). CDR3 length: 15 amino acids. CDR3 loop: CASRSLIARNTEAFF. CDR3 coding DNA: TGTGCCAGCAGATCCCTGATAGCAAGGAACACTGAAGCTTTCTTT.

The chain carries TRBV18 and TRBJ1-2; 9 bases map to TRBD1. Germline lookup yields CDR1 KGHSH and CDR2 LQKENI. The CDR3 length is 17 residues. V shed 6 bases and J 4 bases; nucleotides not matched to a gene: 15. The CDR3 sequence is CASSYLEPGQGVYGYTF. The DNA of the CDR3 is TGTGCCAGCTCCTACCTAGAGCCGGGACAGGGTGTCTATGGCTACACCTTC.

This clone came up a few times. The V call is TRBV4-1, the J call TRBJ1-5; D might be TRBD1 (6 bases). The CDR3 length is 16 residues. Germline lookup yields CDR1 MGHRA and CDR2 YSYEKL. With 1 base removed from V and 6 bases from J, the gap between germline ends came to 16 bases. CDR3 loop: CASSQALGGAGQPQHF. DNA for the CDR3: TGCGCCAGCAGCCAAGCCTTGGGGGGGGCTGGTCAGCCCCAGCATTTT.